This T cell receptor (beta chain) originates from a study of cytomegalovirus exposure and HLA in healthy donors. Researchers ran the PCR with 60 Vbeta and 13 Jbeta primers. Clones were read by immunoSEQ multiplex PCR, and TCRdb kept only the in-frame ones, dropping some. The table has 60,000 to 70,000 clones, about 82% seen once. Regarding this clone: The antigen is not known.

Whole-study findings and limits: In a later analysis, parvovirus B19, influenza, CMV and Epstein-Barr virus appeared linked to several top co-occurrence clusters. Fewer N-insertions (relative to the approximately 670-donor mean) were reportedly seen in an Asian-associated ancestry cluster in a later analysis. A later analysis linked a missense DCLRE1C variant to TCR beta V- and J-gene trimming. Researchers counted 180 or so TCR beta chains as cytomegalovirus-associated.

The CDR3 has 15 amino acids. The germline V gene has CDR1 MNHEY and CDR2 SVGAGI. V was cut by 3 bases and J by 10 bases, with 19 bases left in between. The chain employs TRBV6-5 and TRBJ2-1; a weak D match, TRBD1 (6 bases). Sequenced: PBMCs. This receptor was taken from a woman younger than 45 in good health and CMV-seronegative. CDR3 region: CASSYVGTAQGEQFF. The CDR3 DNA reads as TGTGCCAGCAGTTATGTAGGGACGGCCCAGGGGGAGCAGTTCTTC.